Below are 17 T cell receptor beta chains sequenced from a single sample in a study of immune evolution from preneoplasia to lung adenocarcinoma (TCRdb year 2021). The library was made by the immunoSEQ multiplex PCR assay. Held by TCRdb, this immuneACCESS table contains in-frame sequences only and omits some clones. Under half of the omission traces to an unresolved V gene where checked; the cause of the rest is unknown. The sample records some 6,000 clones, under 80% of which are singletons. Together, the top ten hold approximately 13% of the sample. The sample taken for sequencing was FFPE adjacent normal lung tissue. The source of these receptors is a person aged 70 to 79 with lung adenocarcinoma.

The J gene is TRBJ2-2, the V gene TRBV4-3; 11 nucleotides line up with TRBD2. V lost 0 bases to trimming and J lost 7 bases; unmatched junction nucleotides: 10. CDR1 is LGHNA, CDR2 YSLEER, per germline. CDR3 size: 18 residues. The CDR3 is CASSQEYRLAGSIGELFF. The CDR3 DNA follows: TGCGCCAGCAGCCAAGAATACCGACTAGCGGGATCAATCGGGGAGCTGTTTTTT.

By share, this clone ranks as hyperexpanded. CDR3 sequence (DNA): TGCGCCAGCAGCCTCAACCCGGGACAGGGGGCAGGCGAGCAGTACTTC. Translated: CASSLNPGQGAGEQYF. This rearrangement joins TRBV5-1 to TRBJ2-7, with TRBD1 identical over 12 bases. Losses at the gene ends were 4 bases for V and 6 bases for J; bases not matched to a gene: 11. Germline V CDR1 and CDR2: SGHRS, YFSETQ. The CDR3 has 16 amino acids.

This rearrangement joins TRBV30 to TRBJ1-2; possibly TRBD1 for D (6 bases). This CDR3 has 15 residues. Deletions cut 4 bases from V and 7 bases from J, with 22 bases between. CDR1 and CDR2 (germline): GTSNPN, SVGIG (reference sequence). Written as DNA, the CDR3 is TGTGCCTGGAAACCCTGGGGGGGCCGGTATCTTGGCTACACCTTC. It codes for CAWKPWGGRYLGYTF.

The rearrangement joins TRBV2 to TRBJ1-1; no clear D gene. Trimming pared 1 base from V and 1 base from J, leaving 7 bases between. The CDR3 has 14 amino acids. From germline, CDR1 is SNHLY and CDR2 FYNNEI. CDR3 DNA sequence: TGTGCCAGCAGTGAAGTCGTAGGGAACACTGAAGCTTTCTTT. This sequence encodes CASSEVVGNTEAFF.

The V call is TRBV10-2, the J call TRBJ1-4; D perhaps matches TRBD1 (6 bases). In germline, CDR1 is WSHSY, CDR2 SAAADI. Trimming pared 6 bases from V and 4 bases from J, leaving 12 bases between. This CDR3 contains 14 residues. In nucleotides, the CDR3 is TGCGCCAGCAGCGACTTACAGGGTAATGAAAAACTGTTTTTT. This codes for CASSDLQGNEKLFF.

The rearrangement joins TRBV5-8 to TRBJ2-7; D is unresolved. The CDR3 totals 12 residues. Germline CDR1 reads SGHTS; CDR2 reads YDEGEE. V lost 4 bases and J lost 5, with 10 bases in between. This CDR3 reads CASSRRLDEQYF. The CDR3, as DNA: TGTGCCAGCAGCCGGCGGTTGGACGAGCAGTACTTC. The full variable domain, in which reference TRBV5-8 and TRBJ2-7 provide the parts outside the CDR3, is EAGVTQSPTHLIKTRGQQATLRCSPISGHTSVYWYQQALGLGLQFLLWYDEGEERNRGNFPPRFSGRQFPNYSSELNVNALELEDSALYLCASSRRLDEQYFGPGTRLTVT.

The chain has TRBV30 and TRBJ2-6; D is uncertain. This CDR3 spans 13 amino acids. From germline, CDR1 is GTSNPN and CDR2 SVGIG (reference sequence). Trimming left V 6 bases short and J 0 bases short, with 6 bases between. DNA of the CDR3: TGTGCCTGCCAGGACTCTGGGGCCAACGTCCTGACTTTC. Translated, it gives CACQDSGANVLTF.

The J gene is TRBJ1-1, the V gene TRBV7-3; 9 positions agree with TRBD1. In germline, CDR1 is SGHTA, CDR2 FQGTGA. J was trimmed by 4 bases and V by 4 bases; bases with no gene match: 7. The CDR3 is 15 amino acids. CDR3 bases: TGTGCCAGCAGCTCTACAGGGGGCGGAGGCACTGAAGCTTTCTTT. Protein: CASSSTGGGGTEAFF. The full variable domain, its missing parts supplied by reference TRBV7-3 and TRBJ1-1, is GAGVSQTPSNKVTEKGKYVELRCDPISGHTALYWYRQSLGQGPEFLIYFQGTGAADDSGLPNDRFFAVRPEGSVSTLKIQRTERGDSAVYLCASSSTGGGGTEAFFGQGTRLTVV.

The V gene is TRBV7-8, the J gene TRBJ1-5; 7 bases are shared with TRBD1. V shed 5 bases and J 5 bases; nucleotides not matched to a gene: 6. The CDR3 is 14 residues long. Germline-derived CDR1 and CDR2 are SGHVS and FQNEAQ. The CDR3 bases are TGTGCCAGCAGCCTAGACAGGGCTGATCAGCCCCAGCATTTT. Its protein product is CASSLDRADQPQHF.

This rearrangement joins TRBV29-1 to TRBJ2-2; D might be TRBD1 (6 bases). Per germline, CDR1 SQVTM and CDR2 ANQGSEA. V gave up 0 bases and J gave up 4 bases, with 12 bases separating them. CDR3 size: 15 residues. The CDR3 nucleotides are TGCAGCGTTGAAGAGACCGGGACACTCACCGGGGAGCTGTTTTTT. Translated: CSVEETGTLTGELFF.

The genes are TRBV28 and TRBJ1-2, with D hard to call. This CDR3 region has 12 residues. V shed 3 bases and J shed 5 bases, with 7 bases lying between them. Germline V CDR1 and CDR2: MDHEN, SYDVKM. CDR3 sequence (DNA): TGTGCCAGCAGTTTCCCTCAGTATGGCTACACCTTC. It encodes CASSFPQYGYTF.

The chain carries TRBV11-2 and TRBJ1-4; no reliable D call. Trimming shortened V by 2 bases and J by 8 bases, and 12 bases separated the two germline ends. This CDR3 is 14 amino acids long. Germline CDR1 SGHAT, CDR2 FQNNGV. CDR3 coding DNA: TGTGCCAGCAGCTTATCGGCAACCAGAGAAAAACTGTTTTTT. It codes for CASSLSATREKLFF.

This rearrangement joins TRBV28 to TRBJ2-5, with 9 positions matching TRBD2. The germline gives CDR1 MDHEN, CDR2 SYDVKM. Trimming at V came to 5 bases and at J to 5 bases, leaving 9 bases not matched to a gene. This CDR3 region has 15 residues. CDR3: CASSLGLARRETQYF. The CDR3 DNA is TGTGCCAGCAGTCTAGGACTAGCGAGGCGGGAGACCCAGTACTTC.

The chain joins TRBV7-6 to TRBJ2-5; D remains unclear. From germline, CDR1 is SGHVS and CDR2 FNYEAQ. Trimming pared 1 base from V and 5 bases from J, leaving 2 bases between. This CDR3 has 11 residues. The CDR3 DNA follows: TGTGCCAGCAGCTTAGTGGAGACCCAGTACTTC. Protein: CASSLVETQYF.

The CDR3 nucleotides read TGTGCCTGGAGTTCGATAGTACGGGGCTCTGGAAACACCATATATTTT. Amino acids: CAWSSIVRGSGNTIYF. The V call is TRBV30, the J call TRBJ1-3, with unresolved D. The germline V gene encodes CDR1 GTSNPN and CDR2 SVGIG (reference sequence). The CDR3 is 16 residues long. With 2 bases removed from V and 0 bases from J, the gap between germline ends came to 14 bases.

Concerning this clone: Compared with germline, one end of the junction differs, possibly owing to a read error. The chain couples TRBV7-2 to TRBJ1-1; D is perhaps TRBD1 (5 bases). The CDR3 has 14 residues. Germline V gene sequence: CDR1 SGHTA, CDR2 FQGNSA. Written as DNA, the CDR3 is TGTGCAAGCAGCTTAGATATGGGGGGAACTGAAGCTTTCTTT. Its protein product is CASSLDMGGTEAFF.

The chain carries TRBV14 and TRBJ2-7, with D unresolved. CDR3 length: 16 amino acids. Per germline, CDR1 SGHDN and CDR2 FVKESK. V was clipped by 0 bases and J by 3 bases, with 15 bases between them. CDR3 nucleotide sequence: TGTGCCAGCAGCCAAGATATGGGCCGGGCGCGCTACGAGCAGTACTTC. This gives the protein CASSQDMGRARYEQYF.